This T cell receptor beta chain originates from a study of a mutant IDH1 vaccine in newly diagnosed glioma (dated by TCRdb to the early 2020s). For context, the study as a whole: Vaccination began 4-6 weeks after radiotherapy alone, or alongside temozolomide cycles in the chemotherapy-containing groups. Of the 25 to 40 patients who were treated, 62.5% were male and approximately 40% were female, and the mean age was approximately 40 years. Before enrollment, patients had received standard therapy of radiotherapy alone, temozolomide alone, or radiochemotherapy with temozolomide; most received the combination. The week-35 safety follow-up took place at visit V12, and the week-47 end of study took place at visit V13. Peripheral blood was collected at six visits: V03 (baseline), V05, V07, V10, V12 and V13. Longitudinal TCRB deep sequencing was performed for about two dozen treated patients wherever samples were available for exploratory analyses. The investigation overall reported the following: Changes in the top peripheral T cell clonotypes picked up by TCRB sequencing did not appear to be linked to pseudoprogression. Availability determined which PBMC samples were chosen for TCRB deep sequencing. Immune responses induced by the vaccine were seen in roughly 95% of patients across multiple MHC alleles. The authors stated that sample limitations prevented analyses of patient blood samples from being reproduced.

The sample holds a few counts of this clone. This clone's antigen is unknown. No much larger clonotype is one base removed from it; base qualities were not supplied. The germline V gene specifies KGHSH as CDR1 and LQKENI as CDR2. V is clipped by 3 bases and J by 2 bases, and the sequence between their germline boundaries is 13 bases long. There are 15 amino acids in the CDR3, from cysteine to phenylalanine inclusive. Here the CDR3 DNA is all that survives: 45 bases in frame from base 1. The library was built by means of the immunoSEQ multiplex PCR assay. Following the manufacturer's protocol, the hsTCRB Kit was used to amplify rearranged TCR beta chain sequences. Sequencing of TCRB libraries was carried out on an Illumina MiSeq. The original methods were these. The proprietary platform of the kit vendor was used for demultiplexing, trimming and gene mapping. The immuneACCESS repertoire file appears here via TCRdb, limited to in-frame rearrangements. These files lack a portion of the clones; in checked studies, under half of the deficit traces to unresolved V genes, and the cause of the others is not known. V, J and clone size reflect that table, while D and trimming were determined from the DNA. The sample records about 84,000 clones, roughly four fifths of which are singletons. The ten largest make up roughly 5.6% of the sample.

The time point label of this sample denotes: week 47, end of study. Each vaccine dose, consisting of 300 ug of a 20-mer mutant IDH1 peptide in Montanide, was administered subcutaneously with topical imiquimod. Patients were given eight vaccinations, in weeks 1, 3, 5, 7, 11, 15, 19 and 23, which matched visits V03 through V10. Donors had newly diagnosed WHO grade 3 or 4 IDH1-mutant astrocytomas with loss of nuclear ATRX. The samples were drawn from NOA16, a multicentre, single-arm, open-label phase I trial in Germany that tested a mutant IDH1 peptide vaccine in humans for the first time. The DNeasy Blood and Tissue Kit was used to extract genomic DNA from EDTA blood for TCRB sequencing.

The source of this sequence is a man between 35 and 55 years old with glioma. The material sequenced was PBMCs, taken from a glioma patient whose treatment included an IDH1 peptide vaccine. The sequence links TRBV18 to TRBJ1-2; perhaps TRBD1 is the D gene, with 6 bases matching. The CDR3 protein: CASSPTVDRNYGYTF. The DNA is TGTGCCAGCTCACCGACCGTGGACAGAAACTATGGCTACACCTTC.